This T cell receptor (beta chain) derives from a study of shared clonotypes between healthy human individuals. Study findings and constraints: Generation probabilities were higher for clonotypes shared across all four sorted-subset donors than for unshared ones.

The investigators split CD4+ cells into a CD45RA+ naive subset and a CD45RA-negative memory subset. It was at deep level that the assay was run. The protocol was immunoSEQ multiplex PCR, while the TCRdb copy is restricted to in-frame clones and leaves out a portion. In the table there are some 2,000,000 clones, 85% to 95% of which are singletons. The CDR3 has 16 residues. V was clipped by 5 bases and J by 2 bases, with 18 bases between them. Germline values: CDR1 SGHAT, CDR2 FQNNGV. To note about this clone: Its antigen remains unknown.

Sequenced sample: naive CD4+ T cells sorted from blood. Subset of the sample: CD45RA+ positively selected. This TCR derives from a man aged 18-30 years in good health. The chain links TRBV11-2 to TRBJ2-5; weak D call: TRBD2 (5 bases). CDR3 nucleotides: TGTGCCAGCAGCCCCCGGGCGAGGGAGTCGCAAGAGACCCAGTACTTC. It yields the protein CASSPRARESQETQYF.